A single sample is the source of the 30 T cell receptor beta chains below, sequenced in a study of regulatory T cells in long-lasting Graves disease. Arm-PCR of CDR3 regions and iRepertoire HTBI primers were used to build TCR beta libraries. TCRdb itself ran the multiplex PCR reads through MiXCR, one entry per CDR3 protein. Of around 460,000 distinct CDR3 sequences in the sample, under 25% were seen once. The time point is: persistent/refractory GD, antithyroid drugs over 5 years with positive TRAb. Extracted RNA from PBMCs served as the source of the TCR library. The material was peripheral blood mononuclear cells (PBMCs), obtained when the disease was refractory, from a patient treated with antithyroid drugs. The receptor set was obtained from a female donor with Graves disease.

The chain recombines TRBV7-9 with TRBJ2-2; D possibly matches TRBD1 or TRBD2 (5 bases each). Germline V lookup: CDR1 SEHNR, CDR2 FQNEAQ (reference sequence). The CDR3 sequence is 16 residues long. V was shortened by 0 bases and J by 3 bases, with 11 bases between the two germline ends. In DNA form, the CDR3 reads TGTGCCAGCAGCTTAGCGCAGGGAGTGGACACCGGGGAGCTGTTTTTT. It encodes CASSLAQGVDTGELFF.

This clonotype was recorded many times. The gene calls are TRBV20-1 and TRBJ1-2, with no clear D. Germline CDR1 reads DFQATT; CDR2 reads SNEGSKA (reference sequence). CDR3 length: 14 residues. V dropped 0 bases and J dropped 2 bases, with 10 bases sitting between them. CDR3 sequence (DNA): TGCAGTGCTAGAGACGCTGACGGGAACTATGGCTACACCTTC. This gives the protein CSARDADGNYGYTF.

This clonotype was picked up many times. This sequence joins TRBV11-2 and TRBJ1-1; no clear D gene. Germline CDR1 and CDR2: SGHAT and FQNNGV. CDR3 length equals 15 residues. Trimming removed 5 bases from V and 1 base from J, with 14 bases in between. CDR3 DNA: TGTGCCAGCAGCCCGGTGCGGGGAAGGAACACTGAAGCTTTCTTT. Protein: CASSPVRGRNTEAFF.

The chain employs TRBV30 and TRBJ1-1; D is possibly TRBD1 (5 bases). V was trimmed by 2 bases and J by 1 base, leaving 8 bases between them. The CDR3 covers 13 residues. Germline CDR1 reads GTSNPN; CDR2 reads SVGIG (reference sequence). The chain's CDR3 is CAWSPDRNTEAFF. The CDR3 DNA follows: TGTGCCTGGAGTCCCGACAGGAACACTGAAGCTTTCTTT.

The genes are TRBV5-8 and TRBJ2-5; the match to TRBD1 covers 8 bases. The J segment lost 1 base and the V segment lost 5 bases, leaving 7 bases of the junction unmatched. There are 15 residues in the CDR3. CDR1 is SGHTS, CDR2 YDEGEE, per germline. CDR3 in amino acids: CASRFRDRSQETQYF. The CDR3 DNA follows: TGTGCCAGCAGATTCAGGGACAGGTCCCAAGAGACCCAGTACTTC.

The chain couples TRBV19 to TRBJ1-5; 8 nucleotides align to TRBD1. V lost 4 bases and J lost 6; bases outside the gene matches: 2. In germline, CDR1 is LNHDA, CDR2 SQIVND (reference sequence). CDR3 length: 13 residues. The CDR3 coding sequence is TGTGCCAGTAGTACAGGGGGCTTTCAGCCCCAGCATTTT. The encoded protein is CASSTGGFQPQHF.

This clonotype was observed many times. CDR3 in amino acids: CASSVPRDFETQYF. The CDR3 nucleotides are TGTGCCAGCAGCGTACCCCGGGACTTTGAGACCCAGTACTTC. The chain has TRBV7-2 and TRBJ2-5; weak D call: TRBD2 (6 bases). Trimming took 5 bases from V and 5 from J, leaving 15 bases between them. The CDR3 is 14 residues long. Germline CDR1 reads SGHTA; CDR2 reads FQGNSA.

This clonotype was counted many times. This rearrangement joins TRBV12-3 or TRBV12-4 to TRBJ2-2, with a possible D match to TRBD2 (6 bases). V shed 5 bases and J shed 0 bases, with 10 bases lying between them. The CDR3 sequence is 15 residues long. CDR3 nucleotide sequence: TGTGCCAGCAGTCCGGGGGTCGCGAACACCGGGGAGCTGTTTTTT. It encodes CASSPGVANTGELFF.

Remarks on this clonotype: A read error may produce the germline difference seen at one junction end. The chain links TRBV7-9 to TRBJ1-1, with a weak D call TRBD1 (5 bases). The CDR3 is 15 residues long. Germline CDR1 reads SEHNR; CDR2 reads FQNEAQ (reference sequence). CDR3 sequence reads: CASSQYVGVNTEAFF. CDR3 coding DNA: TGCGCCAGCAGCCAATATGTAGGGGTGAACACTGAAGCTTTCTTT.

V gene TRBV13 combines with J gene TRBJ2-7, with TRBD2 matching over 10 bases. The CDR3 spans 17 residues. Germline V gives CDR1 PRHDT, CDR2 FYEKMQ (reference sequence). V lost 1 base, J lost 9 bases, and 15 bases stayed unmatched. CDR3 in DNA: TGTGCCAGCAGCTTAGCTAGCGGGGGCTTAGACTACGAGCGGCAGTACTTC. The encoded protein is CASSLASGGLDYERQYF.

This clonotype has a count of ten or more. V and J are TRBV7-8 and TRBJ2-7; no definite D call. CDR1 SGHVS and CDR2 FQNEAQ come from the germline V gene. This CDR3 comprises 15 residues. V lost 0 bases and J lost 3, with 12 bases in between. The CDR3 coding sequence is TGTGCCAGCAGCTTAGCGCCATCGGATCGCTACGAGCAGTACTTC. Encoded protein: CASSLAPSDRYEQYF.

The sample holds many counts of this clonotype. The chain is built from TRBV3-1 and TRBJ2-5; TRBD1 is a possible D gene (5 bases). Between the trimmed V and J ends, which lost 1 base and 4 bases, there was a span of 7 bases. Germline V lookup: CDR1 LGHDT, CDR2 YNNKEL (reference sequence). This CDR3 contains 13 residues. In nucleotides, the CDR3 is TGTGCCAGCAGCCAAGGCAGGGCAGAGACCCAGTACTTC. It codes for CASSQGRAETQYF.

In regard to this clonotype: One base away lies a much larger clone, so this may be a sequencing read error. The chain is built from TRBV20-1 and TRBJ2-5; 8 bases line up with TRBD2. CDR3 length: 14 residues. Germline CDR1 is DFQATT and CDR2 is SNEGSKA (reference sequence). J gave up 1 base and V 6 bases, and 7 bases lay outside the gene matches. The DNA of the CDR3 is TGCAGTGCAGTAGCGGGGACGACCCAAGAGACCCAGTACTTC. Protein product: CSAVAGTTQETQYF.

The chain recombines TRBV4-3 with TRBJ1-1; D remains unclear. V was pared by 3 bases and J by 7 bases, with 12 bases between. The length of the CDR3 is 13 residues. CDR1 is LGHNA and CDR2 is YSLEER in the germline V gene. CDR3 protein: CASSQDTVGEAFF. DNA for the CDR3: TGCGCCAGCAGCCAGGATACAGTAGGTGAAGCTTTCTTT.

This clonotype has more than one count but fewer than ten. The chain recombines TRBV9 with TRBJ1-5; D is unresolved. V gave up 0 bases and J gave up 5 bases, with 21 bases separating them. CDR1 is SGDLS and CDR2 is YYNGEE in the germline V gene. This CDR3 is 18 amino acids long. The CDR3: CASSVGFAEGGLDQPQHF. In DNA form, the CDR3 reads TGTGCCAGCAGCGTAGGTTTCGCGGAGGGAGGTCTCGATCAGCCCCAGCATTTT.

This clonotype occurred many times. J is TRBJ2-7 and V is TRBV28; D is possibly TRBD1 or TRBD2 (5 bases each). The length of the CDR3 is 14 residues. The V end lost 3 bases, the J end lost 7 bases, and 16 bases lay between the germline ends. Germline V CDR1 and CDR2: MDHEN, SYDVKM. The CDR3 DNA sequence: TGTGCCAGCAGTTTCCGGGGCGCCTATGTGGAGCAGTACTTC. Translating it yields CASSFRGAYVEQYF.

The chain recombines TRBV11-2 with TRBJ2-1; 7 nucleotides line up with TRBD2. The CDR3 loop spans 15 amino acids. V shed 6 bases, J shed 0 bases, and the junction held 5 bases outside the gene matches. Germline V gives CDR1 SGHAT, CDR2 FQNNGV. The CDR3 DNA reads as TGTGCCAGCAGACCAGCGGGGAGCTCCTACAATGAGCAGTTCTTC. Encoded protein: CASRPAGSSYNEQFF.

This clonotype occurred a few times. The V call is TRBV7-2, the J call TRBJ2-7; a weak D match, TRBD1 (8 bases). The CDR3 has 15 residues. Germline-derived CDR1 and CDR2 are SGHTA and FQGNSA. Trimming pared 11 bases from V and 6 bases from J, leaving 26 bases between. The CDR3 sequence: CAGGGPGGADVEQYF. DNA of the CDR3: TGTGCCGGGGGGGGACCAGGGGGCGCAGACGTCGAGCAGTACTTC.

By sample fraction, this clonotype is large. The chain uses TRBV2 and TRBJ2-5; the D is unclear. CDR3 size: 13 residues. V dropped 7 bases and J dropped 4 bases, with 13 bases sitting between them. Germline V gives CDR1 SNHLY, CDR2 FYNNEI. Written as DNA, the CDR3 is TGTGCCAGCACCGCCCCCGACGGAGAGACCCAGTACTTC. As protein: CASTAPDGETQYF.

This clonotype has a count of ten or more. The chain links TRBV7-8 to TRBJ2-5; 9 bases map to TRBD2. The germline gives CDR1 SGHVS, CDR2 FQNEAQ. The CDR3 is 15 residues long. Trimming cost V 8 bases and J 5 bases; bases outside gene matches: 12. CDR3 sequence: CASGPAGGPRETQYF. The CDR3, as DNA: TGTGCCAGCGGGCCGGCGGGAGGGCCTCGTGAGACCCAGTACTTC.

This clonotype came up many times. The chain is built from TRBV30 and TRBJ1-2; a possible D gene is TRBD1 (6 bases). V gave up 4 bases and J gave up 0 bases, with 6 bases separating them. Germline V gives CDR1 GTSNPN, CDR2 SVGIG (reference sequence). The CDR3 covers 12 residues. In DNA, the CDR3 is TGTGCCTGGAAGGGGGCTAACTATGGCTACACCTTC. Translated: CAWKGANYGYTF.

This clonotype has just a few counts. The V call is TRBV4-1, the J call TRBJ2-2, with D possibly matching TRBD2 (5 bases). CDR1 and CDR2 from the germline V gene are MGHRA and YSYEKL. Trimming took 4 bases from V and 1 from J, leaving 10 bases between them. This CDR3 spans 15 amino acids. The CDR3 region has the DNA TGCGCCAGCAGCCGAGAGGGCCTGAACACCGGGGAGCTGTTTTTT. It yields the protein CASSREGLNTGELFF.

This clonotype was counted many times. V is TRBV29-1 and J is TRBJ2-5; 8 nucleotides agree with TRBD1. The length of the CDR3 is 13 residues. The germline CDR1 and CDR2 sequences are SQVTM and ANQGSEA. V lost 4 bases to trimming and J lost 4 bases; unmatched junction nucleotides: 5. The CDR3 loop is CSVVRQGLETQYF. Written as DNA, the CDR3 is TGCAGCGTTGTAAGACAGGGGCTAGAGACCCAGTACTTC. The variable domain in full, completed from reference TRBV29-1 and TRBJ2-5, reads SAVISQKPSRDICQRGTSLTIQCQVDSQVTMMFWYRQQPGQSLTLIATANQGSEATYESGFVIDKFPISRPNLTFSTLTVSNMSPEDSSIYLCSVVRQGLETQYFGPGTRLLVL.

This clonotype has just a few counts. V usage is TRBV27 and J usage is TRBJ1-1, with D perhaps matching TRBD1 (5 bases). The V end lost 5 bases, the J end lost 9 bases, and 10 bases lay between the germline ends. CDR1 is MNHEY, CDR2 SMNVEV, per germline (reference sequence). The CDR3 length is 11 residues. The CDR3 DNA reads TGTGCCAGCAGTGATGGGACGAAAGCTTTCTTT. Translating it yields CASSDGTKAFF.

J is TRBJ1-5 and V is TRBV12-3 or TRBV12-4, with D possibly TRBD1 on 6 matching bases. This CDR3 is built from 15 residues. With 2 bases removed from V and 5 bases from J, the gap between germline ends came to 13 bases. CDR3 in amino acids: CASSLFGGRDQPQHF. For the CDR3, the DNA is TGTGCCAGCAGTTTATTTGGGGGCCGAGATCAGCCCCAGCATTTT.

This clonotype showed up many times. This chain links TRBV6-5 with TRBJ1-1; D unclear. The CDR3 loop spans 17 amino acids. Germline CDR1 and CDR2: MNHEY and SVGAGI. Trimming pared 0 bases from V and 6 bases from J, leaving 20 bases between. The CDR3 reads CASSYSRRQAQSPEAFF. CDR3 nucleotides: TGTGCCAGCAGTTACTCGAGACGGCAGGCCCAGTCTCCTGAAGCTTTCTTT.

This clonotype was seen a handful of times. The chain has TRBV5-1 and TRBJ1-2; D possibly corresponds to TRBD1 (6 bases). CDR1 SGHRS and CDR2 YFSETQ come from the germline V gene. Between the trimmed V and J ends, which lost 4 bases and 4 bases, there was a span of 17 bases. The CDR3 sequence is 15 residues long. Here the CDR3 DNA reads TGCGCCAGCAGCCGGGGGGCAGGGGAAGGCTATGGCTACACCTTC. Amino acid sequence: CASSRGAGEGYGYTF.

This clonotype was observed a handful of times. The chain couples TRBV11-2 to TRBJ1-1; D remains unclear. Trimming stripped 5 bases from V and 0 bases from J, with 13 bases between. Germline values: CDR1 SGHAT, CDR2 FQNNGV. The CDR3 runs to 15 residues. Here the CDR3 reads CASSPIWDLNTEAFF. The CDR3 region has the DNA TGTGCCAGCAGCCCTATCTGGGATCTGAACACTGAAGCTTTCTTT.

This clonotype was observed many times. The chain uses TRBV6-1 and TRBJ2-5, with D possibly matching TRBD2 (6 bases). The germline V gene encodes CDR1 MNHNS and CDR2 SASEGT. The CDR3 loop spans 13 amino acids. The V and J ends lost 6 bases and 4 bases respectively, with 12 bases between them. The CDR3 here is CASRAGLTETQYF. The CDR3 DNA reads as TGTGCCAGCAGGGCGGGACTCACAGAGACCCAGTACTTC.

The chain recombines TRBV20-1 with TRBJ1-5; a possible D gene is TRBD1 (6 bases). The CDR3 is made up of 15 amino acids. Germline assignment: CDR1 DFQATT and CDR2 SNEGSKA (reference sequence). V was trimmed by 2 bases and J by 2 bases, leaving 13 bases between them. The CDR3 is CSARTSGEGNQPQHF. In DNA, the CDR3 is TGCAGTGCTAGAACCTCAGGGGAGGGCAATCAGCCCCAGCATTTT.